Presented here are 4 T cell receptor beta chains from one specimen sequenced in a study of radiotherapy plus CTLA-4 blockade in lung cancer. Sequencing used immunoSEQ multiplex PCR; TCRdb keeps in-frame clones, though not all of them. The table lists some 80,000 clones, around 79% of them singletons. The sample here was peripheral blood, taken from a patient treated with radiotherapy plus ipilimumab. These receptors all stem from a human donor with non-small cell lung cancer whose response to radiotherapy plus ipilimumab could not be evaluated. Some clones in this sample may be carry-over from other donors' samples.

This clone was counted a few times. The chain has TRBV7-9 and TRBJ2-7, with TRBD1 matching over 7 bases. Trimming removed 5 bases from V and 2 bases from J; junction bases left unmatched: 9. CDR3 length equals 15 residues. Germline loops: CDR1 SEHNR, CDR2 FQNEAQ (reference sequence). CDR3 loop: CASSPRDRPPYEQYF. Here the CDR3 DNA reads TGTGCCAGCAGCCCCAGGGACAGACCCCCCTACGAGCAGTACTTC.

The sample holds one count of this clone. The chain uses TRBV19 and TRBJ2-3, with 10 bases matching TRBD2. V shed 3 bases, J shed 3 bases, and the junction held 3 bases outside the gene matches. Germline-derived CDR1 and CDR2 are LNHDA and SQIVND (reference sequence). The CDR3 covers 15 residues. The CDR3 spells CASSMSGGATDTQYF. The CDR3 DNA is TGTGCCAGTAGTATGAGCGGGGGGGCGACAGATACGCAGTATTTT. Full variable domain (remainder filled in from reference TRBV19 and TRBJ2-3): DGGITQSPKYLFRKEGQNVTLSCEQNLNHDAMYWYRQDPGQGLRLIYYSQIVNDFQKGDIAEGYSVSREKKESFPLTVTSAQKNPTAFYLCASSMSGGATDTQYFGPGTRLTVL.

This clone was detected only once. The chain has TRBV11-1 and TRBJ2-5; D call uncertain. This CDR3 has 13 amino acids. V gave up 1 base and J gave up 3 bases, with 6 bases separating them. Germline V CDR1 and CDR2: SGHAT, FQDESV (reference sequence). The CDR3 DNA reads as TGTGCCAGCAGCTTAGACAGAAAAGAGACCCAGTACTTC. Residues: CASSLDRKETQYF.

The chain couples TRBV4-3 to TRBJ2-3; 9 nucleotides align to TRBD1. This CDR3 is 16 amino acids long. V lost 0 bases, J lost 3 bases, and 4 bases stayed unmatched. The germline V gene encodes CDR1 LGHNA and CDR2 YSLEER. DNA for the CDR3: TGCGCCAGCAGCCAAGATTTTGGGACAGGGACAGATACGCAGTATTTT. It translates to CASSQDFGTGTDTQYF.